This T cell receptor (beta chain) was identified in a study of blood T cell repertoires in COVID-19. Study context: Acute and convalescent COVID-19 samples came from the United States, Italy and Spain.

Source study methods: Counts of nucleated cells, estimated from reference gene primer amplification, were obtained. Only in-frame clones appear in the TCRdb table, and some are missing; sequencing was by immunoSEQ multiplex PCR. V, J and clone size reflect that table, while D and trimming were determined from the DNA. The table has 50,000 to 65,000 clones, approximately 86% seen once. The Seattle patients joined while their infection was active and were tracked longitudinally afterward. This CDR3 region has 13 residues. Germline trimming cut 5 bases from V and 8 bases from J; bases unmatched to any gene: 7. Germline CDR1 and CDR2: SGHVS and FQNEAQ.

The genes are TRBV7-8 and TRBJ1-2, with 8 bases lining up with TRBD1. The sequenced sample consisted of peripheral blood. The TCR sequence derives from a woman of 80 years or more with COVID-19, enrolled during active disease. CDR3 DNA: TGTGCCAGCAGCCAGGGGGACAGGACGGGCTACACCTTC. Its translation is CASSQGDRTGYTF.